These 7 T cell receptor beta chains were all obtained from the same sample, sequenced in a study of CXCR3-negative and CXCR3-positive naive CD8 T cells. All TRB cDNA libraries came from 5' RACE performed with UMI labels. TCRdb reanalyzed the 5' RACE reads and collapses them to one entry per CDR3 protein, without DNA. The listing records 20,000 to 30,000 distinct CDR3 sequences. The sample taken for sequencing was naive CXCR3- CD8+ T cells from blood. Subset in this sample: CD45RO-CCR7+CD27+CD95- naive CD8+ T cells lacking CXCR3 (TNR3-). The receptors stem from a human donor in good health. Some clones in this sample may be carry-over from other donors' samples.

The J gene is TRBJ1-4, the V gene TRBV6-2 or TRBV6-3; TCRdb's assignment of TRBD1 cannot be checked, as there is no DNA. The CDR3 sequence is 14 residues long. In germline, CDR1 is MNHEY, CDR2 SVGEGT. The CDR3: CASSYAGFEEKLFF.

The chain employs TRBV28 and TRBJ2-2; TCRdb's D gene call, TRBD1, goes unchecked for lack of DNA. The CDR3 has 15 amino acids. Germline CDR1 and CDR2: MDHEN and SYDVKM. CDR3 in amino acids: CASSSGTDNTGELFF.

This chain joins TRBV12-3 or TRBV12-4 and TRBJ2-2; TCRdb picks TRBD1, but there is no DNA to check that call. The CDR3 extends over 14 amino acids. The CDR3 spells CASSGTLNTGELFF.

V is TRBV12-3 or TRBV12-4 and J is TRBJ2-7; TCRdb's D gene call, TRBD1, goes unchecked for lack of DNA. The CDR3 runs to 13 residues. CDR3 loop: CASRPGQSYEQYF.

The gene calls are TRBV21-1 and TRBJ2-7; without DNA, the TCRdb call of TRBD1 cannot be checked. TRBV21-1 is flagged as a pseudogene. This CDR3 is 13 amino acids long. The CDR3 is CAITGSITYEQYF.

The chain carries TRBV7-6 and TRBJ1-4. Germline CDR1 reads SGHVS; CDR2 reads FNYEAQ. The CDR3 is made up of 14 amino acids. The CDR3 spells CASSLVQINEKLFF.

The CDR3 sequence: CSLDGTGVFGEQYF. The rearrangement uses TRBV20-1 and TRBJ2-7; TCRdb indicates TRBD1, and absent DNA this call remains unverified. The CDR3 totals 14 residues. CDR1 and CDR2 (germline): DFQATT, SNEGSKA (reference sequence).